The T cell receptor beta chain described here comes from a study of cytomegalovirus exposure and HLA in healthy donors. Clones were read by immunoSEQ multiplex PCR, and TCRdb kept only the in-frame ones, dropping some. The data show 150,000 or so clones, around four fifths seen once. This clone was seen once. Its antigen is still unknown. Whole-study findings and limits: The study labeled more than 150 TCR beta chains cytomegalovirus-associated.

The germline V gene has CDR1 SGDLS and CDR2 YYNGEE. The ends lost 5 bases at V and 5 bases at J; junction bases unmatched: 9. The CDR3 contains 15 residues. The sample comprised PBMCs. The J gene is TRBJ2-3, the V gene TRBV9; the match to TRBD2 covers 9 bases. This receptor was identified in a man aged 30-40 years in good health and CMV-seropositive. Here the CDR3 reads CASSDSPSGVDTQYF. The CDR3 coding sequence is TGTGCCAGCAGTGATAGCCCTAGCGGGGTAGATACGCAGTATTTT.